The entry below gives a single TCR beta chain sequence along with its context. It lacks a known antigen. The input lacks base qualities; no much larger clone sits a single base away. The data derive from a study of OX40 agonist ivuxolimab in advanced cancers. For the study in its entirety: Ivuxolimab was an agonistic, fully human IgG2 monoclonal antibody directed against OX40 (CD134), a costimulatory receptor. Intravenous ivuxolimab was administered to patients every 2 weeks at six dose levels: 0.01, 0.1, 0.3, 1.5, 3 and 10 mg/kg. Among the roughly 50 dose-escalation patients, 19 had hepatocellular carcinoma, approximately 15 melanoma, 9 renal cell carcinoma and 9 head and neck cancer. In the dose-escalation cohort, approximately 83% of patients were male, and the mean age was roughly 56 years with a range of roughly 23 to 79. Patients were allowed to have had prior anti-PD-1, anti-PD-L1 or anti-CTLA-4 therapy, and 40% of the dose-escalation patients had been treated with checkpoint inhibitors. Three dose-escalation patients achieved partial responses, one with hepatocellular carcinoma and two with cutaneous melanoma. Peripheral TCRbeta sequencing aimed to test whether ivuxolimab altered TCR sequence diversity and caused clonal T-cell expansion. The paper describes the monotherapy dose-escalation part (N = 52 patients) of the phase I trial of ivuxolimab. Points the paper makes about the study in general: After ivuxolimab, CD8+ T cells had more expanded clones than CD4+ T cells on average. Low levels of normalized T-cell clonal expansion were also shown by some nonresponding patients. Which antigens the clonally expanded peripheral T cells were specific for was not determined. At doses of 0.1 to 3.0 mg/kg, clonal expansion of both CD4+ and CD8+ T cells in blood was seen between baseline and week 6. In the 0.1-3.0 mg/kg groups, partial responders were among the patients with the lowest normalized peripheral clonal expansion, particularly in CD8+ T cells.

The trial excluded patients who had a history of autoimmune disease or who were on systemic immunosuppression. In every dose cohort, peripheral blood was drawn for TCR sequencing at baseline, cycle 4 day 1, and cycle 7 day 1. The samples were drawn from a first-in-human, open-label, multicenter phase I dose-escalation trial of ivuxolimab. Adults with locally advanced or metastatic melanoma, renal cell carcinoma, hepatocellular carcinoma or head and neck squamous cell carcinoma were enrolled in the trial. Before TCR sequencing, CD4+ T cells and CD8+ T cells from peripheral blood were sorted into separate populations. Genomic DNA was extracted from sorted cells for sequencing of the TCRbeta CDR3 region. The immunoSEQ Assay was used for sequencing of TCRbeta CDR3 regions. TCRdb stores this immuneACCESS table with in-frame sequences only. Part of the clones is absent; in the studies checked, under half of the shortfall reflects unresolved V genes, and no reason is known for the rest. Recorded for this sample are about 73,000 clones; 65% to 90% of them occurred a single time. The ten largest clones add up to around 0.73% of the sample.

As encoded in the germline V gene, CDR1 is SGHAT while CDR2 is FQNNGV. CDR3 length: 15 amino acids, cysteine to phenylalanine. Only the CDR3 portion is preserved as DNA: 45 bases, with reading frame beginning at the first base. V lost 0 bases and J lost 0 bases; the stretch between them is 6 bases long. The starting material was CD4+ or CD8+ T cells sorted from blood, obtained in a trial of the OX40 agonist ivuxolimab. This TCR was sampled from an adult with an advanced solid tumor such as melanoma, head and neck, liver or kidney cancer. Recombination connected TRBV11-2 to TRBJ2-1; the D segment cannot be called with confidence. The CDR3 protein: CASSLDGGSYNEQFF. The bases read TGTGCCAGCAGCTTAGACGGCGGCTCCTACAATGAGCAGTTCTTC.